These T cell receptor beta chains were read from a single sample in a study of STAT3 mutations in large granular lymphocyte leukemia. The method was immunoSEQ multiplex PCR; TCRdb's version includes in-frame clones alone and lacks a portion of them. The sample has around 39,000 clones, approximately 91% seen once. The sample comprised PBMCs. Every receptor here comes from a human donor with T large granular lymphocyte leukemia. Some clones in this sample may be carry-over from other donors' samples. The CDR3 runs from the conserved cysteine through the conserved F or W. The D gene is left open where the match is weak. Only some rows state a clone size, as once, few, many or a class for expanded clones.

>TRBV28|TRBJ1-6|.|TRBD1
CASGEPGGHNSPLHF
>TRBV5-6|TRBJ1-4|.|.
CASSLRRGFVATNEKLFF
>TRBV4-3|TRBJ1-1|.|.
CASSQEPGVLNTEAFF
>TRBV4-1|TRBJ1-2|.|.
CASSQVPDYGYTF
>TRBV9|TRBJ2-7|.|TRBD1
CASSTGQGLSYEQYF
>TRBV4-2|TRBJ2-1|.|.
CASSQDWEFYSEQFF
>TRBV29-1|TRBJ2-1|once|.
CSVVYNEQFF
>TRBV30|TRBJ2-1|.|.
CAGLAGADEQFF
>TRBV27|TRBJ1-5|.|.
CASKMDSNSNQPQHF
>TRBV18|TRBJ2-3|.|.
CASSPRAERPFGTDTQYF
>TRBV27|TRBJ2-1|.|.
CASSLGRAYNEQFF
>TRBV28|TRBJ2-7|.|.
CASSPLLGQGSSYEQYF
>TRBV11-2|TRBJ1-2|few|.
CASAAVGYGYTF
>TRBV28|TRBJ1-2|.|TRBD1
CASNQGQDGTYGYTF
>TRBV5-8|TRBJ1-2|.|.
CASSRIGQNNYGYTF
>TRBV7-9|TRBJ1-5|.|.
CASSFTTGQPQHF
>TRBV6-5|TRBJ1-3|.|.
CASSYSGRLGDTIYF
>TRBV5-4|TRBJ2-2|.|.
CASSLDVASGELFF
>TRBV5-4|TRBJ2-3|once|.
CASSLPTDTQYF
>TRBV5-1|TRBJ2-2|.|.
CASTKDPGELFF
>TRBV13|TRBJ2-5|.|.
CASSLGGGRMRETQYF